One sample yielded the 29 T cell receptor beta chains listed below, sequenced in a study of T cells in Graves' hyperthyroidism and ophthalmopathy. There were TCR beta CDR3 regions amplified from RNA transcripts. A first-round RT-PCR of the TCR CDR3 used the HTBI primer set. MiXCR, applied by TCRdb to the multiplex PCR reads, yields one record per CDR3 protein. In the table there are 350,000 to 400,000 distinct CDR3 sequences, under 15% of which are singletons. Sequenced: blood. The origin of the receptors is a woman in her twenties or thirties with Graves' hyperthyroidism.

This rearrangement joins TRBV10-3 to TRBJ1-5; a possible D gene is TRBD1 (6 bases). This CDR3 contains 12 residues. Germline V gene data show CDR1 as ENHRY and CDR2 as SYGVKD. V was clipped by 9 bases and J by 8 bases, with 14 bases between them. CDR3 protein: CAMGDTPEPQHF. DNA of the CDR3: TGTGCCATGGGGGACACCCCAGAGCCCCAGCATTTT.

This clonotype has ten or more counts. The J gene is TRBJ2-1, the V gene TRBV10-3; no definite D call. CDR1 and CDR2 from the germline V gene are ENHRY and SYGVKD. The CDR3 totals 12 residues. Trimming pared 0 bases from V and 9 bases from J, leaving 6 bases between. CDR3 DNA: TGTGCCATCAGTGAGTCCTCCATTGAGCAGTTCTTC. It translates to CAISESSIEQFF.

This clonotype came up many times. V gene TRBV28 combines with J gene TRBJ2-1; 9 bases match TRBD2. This CDR3 has 16 residues. Trimming at V came to 7 bases and at J to 6 bases, leaving 13 bases not matched to a gene. The germline V gene has CDR1 MDHEN and CDR2 SYDVKM. The CDR3 sequence: CASIPPGLAGFNEQFF. CDR3 DNA sequence: TGTGCCAGCATCCCGCCGGGGCTAGCGGGGTTCAATGAGCAGTTCTTC.

This clonotype was recorded once. A read error may produce the germline difference seen at one junction end. The V gene is TRBV27, the J gene TRBJ1-4; TRBD1 agrees at 9 bases. The length of the CDR3 is 19 residues. Germline-derived CDR1 and CDR2 are MNHEY and SMNVEV (reference sequence). CDR3 amino acids: CASSQLPGQGYSTNGKLFF. CDR3 DNA: TGTGCCAGCAGCCAGCTACCGGGACAGGGTTACTCAACTAATGGAAAACTGTTTTTT.

This clonotype was seen a few times. The chain has TRBV12-3 or TRBV12-4 and TRBJ2-3; D might be TRBD2 (5 bases). The ends were cut back, 7 bases at V and 3 bases at J, with 14 bases in the middle. The CDR3 consists of 14 residues. The CDR3 coding sequence is TGTGCCAGCACGGCCGCCAGCGGAACAGATACGCAGTATTTT. Its translation: CASTAASGTDTQYF.

This clonotype was observed many times. The rearrangement joins TRBV27 to TRBJ2-7, with D unresolved. The germline CDR1 and CDR2 sequences are MNHEY and SMNVEV (reference sequence). The CDR3 sequence is 16 residues long. V shed 0 bases and J shed 0 bases, with 12 bases lying between them. The CDR3 protein is CASSLSPGAGSYEQYF. DNA of the CDR3: TGTGCCAGCAGTTTATCGCCCGGCGCTGGCTCCTACGAGCAGTACTTC.

The V gene is TRBV19, the J gene TRBJ2-1; 12 bases match TRBD2. CDR1 and CDR2 (germline): LNHDA, SQIVND (reference sequence). Trimming removed 5 bases from V and 6 bases from J; junction bases left unmatched: 5. The CDR3 totals 15 residues. The CDR3 loop reads CASSFPSGRANEQFF. Written as DNA, the CDR3 is TGTGCCAGTAGTTTTCCTAGCGGGAGGGCCAATGAGCAGTTCTTC.

This clonotype was seen at least ten times. The chain has TRBV6-1 and TRBJ2-7; either TRBD1 or TRBD2 may fit D (5 bases each). Germline values: CDR1 MNHNS, CDR2 SASEGT. This CDR3 is 15 amino acids long. Trimming took 2 bases from V and 0 from J, leaving 11 bases between them. CDR3 sequence reads: CASSESAGSSYEQYF. CDR3 DNA: TGTGCCAGCAGTGAATCCGCAGGGAGCTCCTACGAGCAGTACTTC.

The chain couples TRBV27 to TRBJ1-1, with D possibly being TRBD1 (5 bases). This CDR3 region has 16 residues. Deletions cut 0 bases from V and 1 base from J, with 12 bases between. Looked up from germline, CDR1 is MNHEY and CDR2 is SMNVEV (reference sequence). The CDR3 spells CASSLSLGTANTEAFF. The CDR3 nucleotides read TGTGCCAGCAGTTTATCCTTGGGGACGGCGAACACTGAAGCTTTCTTT.

The table lists this clonotype with many counts. The V call is TRBV20-1, the J call TRBJ2-5; D unclear. The germline V gene encodes CDR1 DFQATT and CDR2 SNEGSKA (reference sequence). V dropped 4 bases and J dropped 3 bases, with 9 bases sitting between them. CDR3 length equals 12 residues. DNA for the CDR3: TGCAGTGCTAAAAAGGGCGAAGAGACCCAGTACTTC. Translating it yields CSAKKGEETQYF.

This clonotype was seen many times. The chain joins TRBV27 to TRBJ2-7, with D unresolved. Germline V CDR1 and CDR2: MNHEY, SMNVEV (reference sequence). This CDR3 is 12 amino acids long. V lost 5 bases and J lost 2, with 7 bases in between. The CDR3 region has the DNA TGTGCCAGCAGTGCCTCCCCCTACGAGCAGTACTTC. Protein product: CASSASPYEQYF.

This clonotype came up many times. CDR3 in amino acids: CSARARQEGTDTQYF. CDR3 DNA sequence: TGCAGTGCTAGAGCTAGGCAGGAGGGCACAGATACGCAGTATTTT. The chain joins TRBV20-1 to TRBJ2-3; D is possibly TRBD2 (5 bases). Trimming pared 1 base from V and 1 base from J, leaving 12 bases between. The germline gives CDR1 DFQATT, CDR2 SNEGSKA (reference sequence). The CDR3 has 15 amino acids.

The chain has TRBV6-1 and TRBJ1-1; D remains unclear. The V gene lost 3 bases and the J gene lost 7 bases, with 3 bases spanning the gap. The CDR3 contains 10 residues. The germline V gene has CDR1 MNHNS and CDR2 SASEGT. CDR3 region: CASSDYEAFF. CDR3 in DNA: TGTGCCAGCAGTGATTATGAAGCTTTCTTT.

This clonotype was counted ten times or more. The chain uses TRBV12-3 or TRBV12-4 and TRBJ2-5, with TRBD2 identical over 8 bases. There are 13 residues in the CDR3. J lost 5 bases, V lost 6 bases, and 5 bases had no gene match. Here the CDR3 reads CASSLGLVETQYF. CDR3 DNA: TGTGCCAGCAGCCTGGGACTAGTTGAGACCCAGTACTTC.

This clonotype was seen a few times. J is TRBJ2-5 and V is TRBV12-3 or TRBV12-4; TRBD1 agrees at 8 bases. V lost 5 bases and J lost 4; bases outside the gene matches: 9. The CDR3 runs 15 residues. The CDR3, as DNA: TGTGCCAGCAGTGTACGGACAGGGTCAGGAGAGACCCAGTACTTC. The encoded protein is CASSVRTGSGETQYF.

This clonotype was counted a single time. This chain connects TRBV5-6 to TRBJ2-1, with 12 nucleotides matching TRBD1. The CDR3 is made up of 18 amino acids. V dropped 0 bases and J dropped 7; count of bases not matched to a gene: 11. Germline CDR1 is SGHDT and CDR2 is YYEEEE. CDR3 nucleotide sequence: TGTGCCAGCAGCTTGGTCCGGGACAGGGGGCCCTTTTGGAATGAGCAGTTCTTC. Its protein product is CASSLVRDRGPFWNEQFF.

V and J are TRBV28 and TRBJ2-7; 9 nucleotides agree with TRBD1. J gave up 2 bases and V 6 bases, and 8 bases lay outside the gene matches. CDR1 and CDR2 from the germline V gene are MDHEN and SYDVKM. The CDR3 consists of 15 residues. CDR3 sequence: CASRRGQGSTYEQYF. CDR3 coding DNA: TGTGCCAGCAGGCGGGGACAGGGTAGCACCTACGAGCAGTACTTC.

V usage is TRBV28 and J usage is TRBJ1-5; tentative D call: TRBD1 (5 bases). Germline V lookup: CDR1 MDHEN, CDR2 SYDVKM. The CDR3 extends over 15 amino acids. Trimming took off 6 bases at V and 9 bases at J, with 21 bases between the two ends. This CDR3 reads CASSPPGPAVGPQHF. DNA of the CDR3: TGTGCCAGCAGCCCGCCGGGGCCAGCAGTGGGGCCCCAGCATTTT.

The sample holds many counts of this clonotype. V is TRBV7-8 and J is TRBJ2-7; D uncertain. The CDR3 runs 15 residues. Trimming shortened V by 3 bases and J by 0 bases, and 12 bases separated the two germline ends. Germline CDR1 and CDR2: SGHVS and FQNEAQ. The CDR3 loop reads CASSFPQEGSYEQYF. CDR3 DNA: TGTGCCAGCAGCTTTCCCCAAGAAGGCTCCTACGAGCAGTACTTC.

This clonotype showed up just a few times. One end of the junction varies from germline; a read error may be responsible. The chain recombines TRBV6-5 with TRBJ2-7, with D perhaps TRBD1 or TRBD2 (5 bases each). CDR1 and CDR2 (germline): MNHEY, SVGAGI. The CDR3 loop spans 16 amino acids. CDR3 residues: CASSYLVGTGSSEQYF. DNA for the CDR3: TGTGCCAGCAGTTACCTGGTAGGGACCGGTTCCTCCGAGCAGTACTTC.

Ten or more counts support this clonotype. V usage is TRBV11-3 and J usage is TRBJ2-1, with 8 nucleotides matching TRBD2. J lost 3 bases, V lost 0 bases, and 1 base had no gene match. Germline V gene lookup returns CDR1 SGHNT and CDR2 YENEEA. This CDR3 has 15 residues. The CDR3 nucleotides read TGTGCCAGCAGCTTAGAAACTAGCGGCTACAATGAGCAGTTCTTC. Translation gives CASSLETSGYNEQFF.

This clonotype was detected ten times or more. The chain has TRBV15 and TRBJ2-5, with 9 positions matching TRBD1. The CDR3 contains 18 residues. Trimming at V came to 0 bases and at J to 5 bases, leaving 13 bases not matched to a gene. Germline CDR1 LNHNV, CDR2 YYDKDF (reference sequence). The CDR3 bases are TGTGCCACCAGCAGAGATCACGTCCCGGGACAGGGAACGGAGACCCAGTACTTC. It codes for CATSRDHVPGQGTETQYF.

In this sample, this clonotype turned up a few times. This chain uses TRBV7-9 with TRBJ2-7; TRBD1 aligns across 9 bases. The ends lost 5 bases at V and 6 bases at J; junction bases unmatched: 8. The CDR3 spans 14 residues. The germline gives CDR1 SEHNR, CDR2 FQNEAQ (reference sequence). The CDR3 region is CASSPPDRGSEQYF. DNA for the CDR3: TGTGCCAGCAGCCCACCGGACAGGGGATCCGAGCAGTACTTC.

The chain links TRBV3-1 to TRBJ2-7; D is unresolved. V was trimmed by 3 bases and J by 0 bases, leaving 9 bases between them. This CDR3 comprises 14 residues. Germline V gives CDR1 LGHDT, CDR2 YNNKEL (reference sequence). This CDR3 is CASSQSSPSYEQYF. The DNA for the CDR3 is TGTGCCAGCAGCCAGAGTAGTCCCTCCTACGAGCAGTACTTC.

This clonotype was observed a few times. This chain links TRBV10-3 with TRBJ1-4; D unclear. The CDR3 contains 13 residues. CDR1 ENHRY and CDR2 SYGVKD come from the germline V gene. Trimming stripped 3 bases from V and 1 base from J, with 3 bases between. The CDR3 loop is CAISDGTNEKLFF. CDR3 bases: TGTGCCATCAGTGATGGAACTAATGAAAAACTGTTTTTT.

In its sample, this clonotype was seen many times. V is TRBV3-1 and J is TRBJ2-1; TRBD2 matches at 7 bases. CDR1 and CDR2 from the germline V gene are LGHDT and YNNKEL (reference sequence). Trimming cost V 2 bases and J 0 bases; bases outside gene matches: 1. The length of the CDR3 is 15 residues. The DNA for the CDR3 is TGTGCCAGCAGCCAACTAGCGGCCTCCTACAATGAGCAGTTCTTC. Amino acids: CASSQLAASYNEQFF.

This clonotype was observed many times. The rearrangement joins TRBV30 to TRBJ2-7; the match to TRBD2 covers 8 bases. The CDR3 has 14 residues. Germline trimming cut 4 bases from V and 3 bases from J; bases unmatched to any gene: 8. Germline loops: CDR1 GTSNPN, CDR2 SVGIG (reference sequence). CDR3 in DNA: TGTGCCTGGACGGTAGCGGGAAGAGACTACGAGCAGTACTTC. Translated, it gives CAWTVAGRDYEQYF.

The gene calls are TRBV20-1 and TRBJ1-2; D is uncertain. V shed 1 base and J shed 5 bases, with 11 bases lying between them. Germline values: CDR1 DFQATT, CDR2 SNEGSKA (reference sequence). The length of the CDR3 is 13 residues. The CDR3 loop is CSARGGSAYGYTF. CDR3 nucleotides: TGCAGTGCTAGAGGTGGCAGCGCGTATGGCTACACCTTC.

This clonotype was found many times. The chain couples TRBV29-1 to TRBJ2-3; TRBD2 is a possible D gene (6 bases). Per germline, CDR1 SQVTM and CDR2 ANQGSEA. The V end was cut by 6 bases, the J end by 2 bases, with 21 bases between. This CDR3 is 16 amino acids long. The CDR3 bases are TGCAGCGTGGGGAGCTTGGCGGGATTATTCACAGATACGCAGTATTTT. This encodes CSVGSLAGLFTDTQYF.